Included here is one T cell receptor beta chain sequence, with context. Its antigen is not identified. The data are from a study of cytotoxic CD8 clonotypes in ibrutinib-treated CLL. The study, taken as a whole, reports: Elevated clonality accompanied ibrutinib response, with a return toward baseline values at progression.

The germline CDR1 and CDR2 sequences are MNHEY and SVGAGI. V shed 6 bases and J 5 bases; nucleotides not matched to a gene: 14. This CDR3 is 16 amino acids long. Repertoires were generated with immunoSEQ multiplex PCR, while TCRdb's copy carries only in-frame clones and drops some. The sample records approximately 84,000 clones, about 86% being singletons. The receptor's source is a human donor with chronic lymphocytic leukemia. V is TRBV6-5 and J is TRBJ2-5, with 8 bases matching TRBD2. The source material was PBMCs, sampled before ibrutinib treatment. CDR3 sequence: CASSYNLAGLGETQYF. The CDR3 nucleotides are TGTGCCAGCAGCTACAACTTAGCGGGATTGGGGGAGACCCAGTACTTC.